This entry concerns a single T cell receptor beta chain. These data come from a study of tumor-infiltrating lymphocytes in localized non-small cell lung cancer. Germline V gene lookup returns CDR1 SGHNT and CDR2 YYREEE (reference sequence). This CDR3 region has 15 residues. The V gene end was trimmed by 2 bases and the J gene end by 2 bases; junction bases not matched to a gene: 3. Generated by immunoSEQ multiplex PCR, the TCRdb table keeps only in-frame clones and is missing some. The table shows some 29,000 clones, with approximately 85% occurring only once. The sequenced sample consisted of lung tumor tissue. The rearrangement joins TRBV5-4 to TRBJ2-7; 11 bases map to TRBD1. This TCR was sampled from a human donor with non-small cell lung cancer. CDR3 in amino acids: CASSFRDRGTYEQYF. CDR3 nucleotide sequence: TGTGCCAGCAGCTTCCGGGACAGGGGGACCTACGAGCAGTACTTC.